Presented here are 5 T cell receptor beta chains from one specimen sequenced in a study of regulatory T cells in long-lasting Graves disease. Time point in this sample: newly diagnosed GD, antithyroid drugs for less than 3 months. RNA extracted from PBMCs served as the sequencing template. Investigators prepared the TCR beta libraries by applying iRepertoire HTBI primers and Arm-PCR of CDR3 regions. TCRdb used MiXCR to reprocess the multiplex PCR reads, holding one entry per CDR3 protein. The sample contains about 460,000 distinct CDR3 sequences, approximately 14% of which appear only once. A further study also used this sample, focusing on T cells in Graves' hyperthyroidism and ophthalmopathy.

The specimen comprised peripheral blood mononuclear cells (PBMCs), sampled at new diagnosis, from a patient treated with antithyroid drugs. Receptors were obtained from a woman between 45 and 65 years old with Graves disease.

This chain uses TRBV19 with TRBJ1-5; TRBD1 matches 8 bases. This CDR3 contains 16 residues. Per the germline V gene, CDR1 is LNHDA and CDR2 is SQIVND (reference sequence). After removal of 4 bases from V and 3 bases from J, the junction contained 8 bases not matched to a gene. CDR3 sequence: CASSRSTTGDNQPQHF. CDR3 in DNA: TGTGCCAGTAGTAGGTCGACGACAGGGGACAATCAGCCCCAGCATTTT.

The chain employs TRBV6-1 and TRBJ2-2; unclear D gene. There are 14 residues in the CDR3. Germline values: CDR1 MNHNS, CDR2 SASEGT. The V gene lost 6 bases and the J gene lost 6 bases, with 14 bases spanning the gap. The CDR3 DNA sequence: TGTGCCAGCAGCCGTAACGCAGGAGCCGGGGAGCTGTTTTTT. Residues: CASSRNAGAGELFF.

This clonotype was picked up a small number of times. This chain joins TRBV5-1 and TRBJ2-1, with TRBD2 identical over 9 bases. The CDR3 totals 18 residues. Germline CDR1 is SGHRS and CDR2 is YFSETQ. The trim removed 0 bases at V and 0 bases at J, leaving 7 bases unmatched. The CDR3 is CASSLVIAGVFSYNEQFF. In DNA, the CDR3 is TGCGCCAGCAGCTTGGTGATAGCGGGAGTCTTCTCCTACAATGAGCAGTTCTTC. Using reference TRBV5-1 and TRBJ2-1 for the parts outside the CDR3, the full variable domain is KAGVTQTPRYLIKTRGQQVTLSCSPISGHRSVSWYQQTPGQGLQFLFEYFSETQRNKGNFPGRFSGRQFSNSRSEMNVSTLELGDSALYLCASSLVIAGVFSYNEQFFGPGTRLTVL.

The chain couples TRBV7-9 to TRBJ2-1; 11 bases agree with TRBD1. V was clipped by 3 bases and J by 3 bases; unmatched bases: 7. This CDR3 is built from 17 residues. The germline CDR1 and CDR2 sequences are SEHNR and FQNEAQ (reference sequence). The CDR3 bases are TGTGCCAGCAGCTTTAGGCCGGGACAGGGGGTCTACAATGAGCAGTTCTTC. It encodes CASSFRPGQGVYNEQFF.

This clonotype was detected ten times or more. The rearrangement joins TRBV20-1 to TRBJ2-1, with 12 bases that match TRBD2. The ends lost 3 bases at V and 4 bases at J; junction bases unmatched: 10. The CDR3 loop spans 17 amino acids. Germline CDR1 reads DFQATT; CDR2 reads SNEGSKA (reference sequence). The CDR3 coding sequence is TGCAGTGCTAGCTCTAGCGGGAGGGCCCGGGAATACAATGAGCAGTTCTTC. Translating it yields CSASSSGRAREYNEQFF.